These T cell receptor beta chains were read from a single sample in a study of blood T cells in healthy people across ages. TCRdb re-analysed the 5' RACE reads in MiXCR, keeping a single row per CDR3 protein. Of about 640,000 distinct CDR3 sequences in the sample, roughly 31% are singletons; the top ten hold less than 20%. Sequencing input: blood. These receptors originate from a woman of 80 years or more in good health. The CDR3 runs from the conserved cysteine through the conserved F or W. A D gene is named only where the DNA matches it firmly. Clone size is shown for a subset of rows, as once, few, many or a class of expanded clone.

v_call,j_call,clone_size,d_call,cdr3_nt,cdr3_aa
TRBV20-1,TRBJ2-5,many,.,TGCAGTGCTAGCCCGTTAGGACGAGAGACCCAGTACTTC,CSASPLGRETQYF
TRBV11-2,TRBJ1-1,.,TRBD1,TGTGCCAGCAACTCAACAGGGGCTACTGAAGCTTTCTTT,CASNSTGATEAFF
TRBV7-2,TRBJ2-5,few,TRBD2,TGTGCCAGCAGCCCTATAGCGGGGGGGCCATGGGAGACCCAGTACTTC,CASSPIAGGPWETQYF
TRBV6-5,TRBJ2-5,many,.,TGTGCCAGCAGAGCTACAGCAAACGTTGAGACCCAGTACTTC,CASRATANVETQYF
TRBV20-1,TRBJ2-3,many,TRBD2,TGCAGTGCTAGAGGGCTAGCGGACCCCACAGATACGCAGTATTTT,CSARGLADPTDTQYF
TRBV20-1,TRBJ2-3,.,TRBD2,TGCAGTGCCCGCAGGGGTAGCGGGGGTCAGGGAGATACGCAGTATTTT,CSARRGSGGQGDTQYF
TRBV4-1,TRBJ2-5,.,.,TGCGCCAGCAGCCAAGAGGCATGGCAGGAGCAGTACTTC,CASSQEAWQEQYF
TRBV14,TRBJ2-7,many,.,TGTGCCAGCAGCCACTTCAGCGGTGATCGGTACGAGCAGTACTTC,CASSHFSGDRYEQYF
TRBV5-1,TRBJ2-3,many,.,TGCGCCAGCAGCTACGGGGGCGTCGCAGATACGCAGTATTTT,CASSYGGVADTQYF
TRBV6-1,TRBJ2-4,few,.,TGTGCCAGCAGCGGTCCAGGGGCGTGGAACATTCAGTACTTC,CASSGPGAWNIQYF
TRBV30,TRBJ2-5,many,.,TGTGCCTGGAAATCGAAAGAGACCCAGTACTTC,CAWKSKETQYF
TRBV6-6,TRBJ2-3,many,.,TGTGCCAGCAGTTACTCGGGGAGCACAGATACGCAGTATTTT,CASSYSGSTDTQYF
TRBV2,TRBJ1-1,.,.,TGTGCCAGCAGGGTCGACAGCCCTGAAGCTTTCTTT,CASRVDSPEAFF
TRBV6-5,TRBJ2-5,many,.,TGTGCCAGCAGCTGGACCAGCCAAGAGACCCAGTACTTC,CASSWTSQETQYF
TRBV11-2,TRBJ1-1,few,TRBD1,TGTGCCAGCAACCAATATGGGGGGACAGCTGAAGCTTTCTTT,CASNQYGGTAEAFF
TRBV18,TRBJ2-4,.,.,TGTGCCAGCTCACCGCCGGTCGGAAACATTCAGTACTTC,CASSPPVGNIQYF
TRBV30,TRBJ1-1,.,.,TGTGCCTGGAGCGGACACGGGAGTGTGACGGCTTTCTTT,CAWSGHGSVTAFF
TRBV10-3,TRBJ2-6,many,TRBD1,TGTGCCACCCCGGGACAGGGGCCCTCTGGGGCCAACGTCCTGACTTTC,CATPGQGPSGANVLTF
TRBV7-2,TRBJ2-3,many,.,TGTGCCAGCAGCTTTAAAGGGTCAGATACGCAGTATTTT,CASSFKGSDTQYF
TRBV7-9,TRBJ2-3,many,.,TGTGCCAGCAGCTTAAAGGGAGGTCGCAGGCTTGCCCCAGATACGCAGTATTTT,CASSLKGGRRLAPDTQYF
TRBV27,TRBJ1-2,many,.,TGTGCCAGCAGCCTCGACAGGAGCTATGGCTACACCTTC,CASSLDRSYGYTF
TRBV6-1,TRBJ1-1,.,.,TGTGCCAGCAGTGAATCGATGCACCGGGGGGCTTTCTTT,CASSESMHRGAFF
TRBV4-1,TRBJ2-7,.,.,TGCGCCAGCAGCCAAGATCTGGGAGGATACGAGCAGTACTTC,CASSQDLGGYEQYF
TRBV30,TRBJ2-7,many,.,TGTGCCTGGAGTGTTCTAAGCGCTACCTACGAGCAGTACTTC,CAWSVLSATYEQYF
TRBV12-3/TRBV12-4,TRBJ1-3,few,TRBD1,TGTGCCAGCAGTTTAAGGGGGCCAGGGGGGACCTCTGGAAACACCATATATTTT,CASSLRGPGGTSGNTIYF
TRBV5-1,TRBJ1-6,once,TRBD1,TGCGCCGGCAGCCCGGGACAGCGGAATTCACCCCTCCACTTT,CAGSPGQRNSPLHF
TRBV5-4,TRBJ2-5,many,.,TGTGCCAGCAGCCCACAGACTACCGCAGAGACCCAGTACTTC,CASSPQTTAETQYF
TRBV9,TRBJ2-1,many,TRBD2,TGTGCCAGCAGCCCGAAGCGGGGGGGTGCCCGTCAGTACGTTAATGAGCAGTTCTTC,CASSPKRGGARQYVNEQFF
TRBV7-3,TRBJ1-6,.,TRBD1,TGTGCCAGCAGCTTAGGGGACAGGGGATCTCTTAATTCACCCCTCCACTTT,CASSLGDRGSLNSPLHF
TRBV15,TRBJ2-7,.,.,TGTGCCACCAGCGGCAAGTTTAGGAGCTCCTACGAGCAGTACTTC,CATSGKFRSSYEQYF
TRBV20-1,TRBJ1-5,many,.,TGCAGTGCTAAGGATCGAGCCGAACAGCCCCAGCATTTT,CSAKDRAEQPQHF
TRBV5-1,TRBJ1-1,many,TRBD1,TGCGCCAGCAGCAGTGGACAGGGGCATCGTGGGAACACTGAAGCTTTCTTT,CASSSGQGHRGNTEAFF